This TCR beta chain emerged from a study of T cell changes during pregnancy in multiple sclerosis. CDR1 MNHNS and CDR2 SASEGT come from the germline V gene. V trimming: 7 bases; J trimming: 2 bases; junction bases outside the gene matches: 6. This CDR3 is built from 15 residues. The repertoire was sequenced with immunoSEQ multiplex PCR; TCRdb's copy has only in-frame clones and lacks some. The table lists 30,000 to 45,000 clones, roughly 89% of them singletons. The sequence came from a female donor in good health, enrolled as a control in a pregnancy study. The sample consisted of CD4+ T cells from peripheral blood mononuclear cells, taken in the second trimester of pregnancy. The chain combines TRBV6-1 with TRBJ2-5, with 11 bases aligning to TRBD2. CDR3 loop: CASNTGLAVQETQYF. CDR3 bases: TGTGCCAGCAATACGGGACTAGCGGTACAAGAGACCCAGTACTTC.